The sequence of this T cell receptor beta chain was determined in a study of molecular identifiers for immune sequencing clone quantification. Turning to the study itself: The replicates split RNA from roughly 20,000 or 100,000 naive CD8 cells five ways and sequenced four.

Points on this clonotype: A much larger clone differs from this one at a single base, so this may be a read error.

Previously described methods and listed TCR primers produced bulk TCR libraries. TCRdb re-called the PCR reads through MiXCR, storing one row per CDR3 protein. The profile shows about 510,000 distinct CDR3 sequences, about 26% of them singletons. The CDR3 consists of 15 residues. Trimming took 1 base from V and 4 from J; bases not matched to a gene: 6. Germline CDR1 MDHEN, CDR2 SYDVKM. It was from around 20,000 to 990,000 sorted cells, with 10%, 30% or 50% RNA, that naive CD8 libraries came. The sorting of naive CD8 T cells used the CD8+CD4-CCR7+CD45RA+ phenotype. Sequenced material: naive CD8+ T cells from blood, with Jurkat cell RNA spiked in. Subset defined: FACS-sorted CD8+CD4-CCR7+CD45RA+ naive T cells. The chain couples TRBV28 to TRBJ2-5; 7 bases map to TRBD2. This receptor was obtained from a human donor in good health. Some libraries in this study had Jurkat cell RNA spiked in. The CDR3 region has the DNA TGTGCCAGCAGTTTATCCACTAGCGAGCGAGAGACCCAGTACTTC. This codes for CASSLSTSERETQYF. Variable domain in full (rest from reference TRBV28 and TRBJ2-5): DVKVTQSSRYLVKRTGEKVFLECVQDMDHENMFWYRQDPGLGLRLIYFSYDVKMKEKGDIPEGYSVSREKKERFSLILESASTNQTSMYLCASSLSTSERETQYFGPGTRLLVL.